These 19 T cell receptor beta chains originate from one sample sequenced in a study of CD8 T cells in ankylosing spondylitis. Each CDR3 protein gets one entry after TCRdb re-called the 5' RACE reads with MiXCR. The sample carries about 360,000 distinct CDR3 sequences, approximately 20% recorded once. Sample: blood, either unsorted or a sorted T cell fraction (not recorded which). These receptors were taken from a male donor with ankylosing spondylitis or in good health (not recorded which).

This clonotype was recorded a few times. The CDR3 loop is CASSQEGYPNTQYF. The CDR3 coding sequence is TGCGCCAGCAGCCAAGAAGGCTACCCAAATACGCAGTATTTT. This chain connects TRBV4-1 to TRBJ2-3; D remains ambiguous. V was pared by 0 bases and J by 7 bases, with 11 bases between. The V gene's germline CDR1 is MGHRA and CDR2 YSYEKL. The length of the CDR3 is 14 residues.

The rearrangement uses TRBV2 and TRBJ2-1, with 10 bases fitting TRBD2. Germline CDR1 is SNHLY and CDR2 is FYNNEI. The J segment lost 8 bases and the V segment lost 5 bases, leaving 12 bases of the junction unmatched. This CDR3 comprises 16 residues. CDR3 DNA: TGTGCCAGCAGTCCCCCAAGCGGGGGGGCCTGGTATGAGCAGTTCTTC. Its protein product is CASSPPSGGAWYEQFF.

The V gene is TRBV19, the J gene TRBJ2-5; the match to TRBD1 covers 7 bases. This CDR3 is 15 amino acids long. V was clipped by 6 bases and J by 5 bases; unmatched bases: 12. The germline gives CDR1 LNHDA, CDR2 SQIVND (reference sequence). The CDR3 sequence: CASSHRDSGAETQYF. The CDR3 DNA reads TGTGCCAGTAGCCACCGGGACAGTGGGGCGGAGACCCAGTACTTC.

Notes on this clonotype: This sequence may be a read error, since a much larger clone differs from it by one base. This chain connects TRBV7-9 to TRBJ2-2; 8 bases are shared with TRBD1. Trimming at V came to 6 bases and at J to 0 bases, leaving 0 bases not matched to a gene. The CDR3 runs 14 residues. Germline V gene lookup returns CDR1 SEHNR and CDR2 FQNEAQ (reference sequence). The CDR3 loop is CASRTGANTGELFF. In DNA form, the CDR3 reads TGTGCCAGCAGGACAGGGGCGAACACCGGGGAGCTGTTTTTT.

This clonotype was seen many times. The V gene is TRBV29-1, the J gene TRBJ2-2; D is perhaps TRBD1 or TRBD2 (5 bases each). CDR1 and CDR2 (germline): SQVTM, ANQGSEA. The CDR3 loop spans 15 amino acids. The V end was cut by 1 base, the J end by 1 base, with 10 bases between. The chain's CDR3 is CSVEGGGLNTGELFF. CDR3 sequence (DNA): TGCAGCGTTGAAGGTGGGGGTTTGAACACCGGGGAGCTGTTTTTT.

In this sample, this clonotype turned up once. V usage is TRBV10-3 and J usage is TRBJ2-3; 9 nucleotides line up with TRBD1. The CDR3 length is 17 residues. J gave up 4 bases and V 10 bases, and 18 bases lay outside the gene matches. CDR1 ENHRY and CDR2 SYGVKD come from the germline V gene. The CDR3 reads CAKPISPQGAQADTQYF. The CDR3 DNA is TGTGCCAAACCCATCTCTCCACAGGGGGCTCAGGCAGATACGCAGTATTTT.

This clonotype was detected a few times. The CDR3 here is CASSEDSQYNSPLHF. The CDR3 DNA sequence: TGTGCCAGCAGCGAGGACAGTCAATATAATTCACCCCTCCACTTT. This chain connects TRBV7-3 to TRBJ1-6; D is possibly TRBD1 (6 bases). CDR3 length: 15 amino acids. Germline assignment: CDR1 SGHTA and CDR2 FQGTGA. V lost 5 bases and J lost 4, with 12 bases in between. Filled out from reference TRBV7-3 and TRBJ1-6, the complete variable domain reads GAGVSQTPSNKVTEKGKYVELRCDPISGHTALYWYRQSLGQGPEFLIYFQGTGAADDSGLPNDRFFAVRPEGSVSTLKIQRTERGDSAVYLCASSEDSQYNSPLHFGNGTRLTVT.

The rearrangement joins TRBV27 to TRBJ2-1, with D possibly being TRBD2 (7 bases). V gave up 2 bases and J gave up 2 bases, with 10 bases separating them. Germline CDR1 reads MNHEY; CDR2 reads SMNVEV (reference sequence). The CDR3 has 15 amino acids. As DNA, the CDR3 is TGTGCCAGCAGTTTACGGGGGGCGGCCTACAATGAGCAGTTCTTC. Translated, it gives CASSLRGAAYNEQFF.

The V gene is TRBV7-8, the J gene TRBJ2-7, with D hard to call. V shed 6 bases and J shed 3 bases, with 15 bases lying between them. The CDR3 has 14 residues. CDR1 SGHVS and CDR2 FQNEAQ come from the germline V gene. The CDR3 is CASSSGPVRYEQYF. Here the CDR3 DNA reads TGTGCCAGCAGTTCCGGCCCAGTACGCTACGAGCAGTACTTC.

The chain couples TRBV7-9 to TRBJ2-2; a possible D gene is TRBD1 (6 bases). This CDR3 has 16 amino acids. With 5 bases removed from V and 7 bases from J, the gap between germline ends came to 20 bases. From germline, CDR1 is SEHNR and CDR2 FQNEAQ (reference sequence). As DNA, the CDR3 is TGTGCCAGCAGCCCCCGTGGCACAGGGAGTATCGGGGAGCTGTTTTTT. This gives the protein CASSPRGTGSIGELFF.

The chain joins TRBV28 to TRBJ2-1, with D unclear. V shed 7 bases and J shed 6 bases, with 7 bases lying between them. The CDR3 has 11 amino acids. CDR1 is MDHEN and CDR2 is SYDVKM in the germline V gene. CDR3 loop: CASNYFNEQFF. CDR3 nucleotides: TGTGCCAGCAATTATTTCAATGAGCAGTTCTTC.

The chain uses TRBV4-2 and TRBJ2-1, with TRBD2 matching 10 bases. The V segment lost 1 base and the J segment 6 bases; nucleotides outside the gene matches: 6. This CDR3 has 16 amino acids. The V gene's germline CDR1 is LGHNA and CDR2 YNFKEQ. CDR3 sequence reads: CASSQVSSGGPNEQFF. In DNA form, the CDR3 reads TGTGCCAGCAGCCAAGTATCTAGCGGGGGCCCCAATGAGCAGTTCTTC.

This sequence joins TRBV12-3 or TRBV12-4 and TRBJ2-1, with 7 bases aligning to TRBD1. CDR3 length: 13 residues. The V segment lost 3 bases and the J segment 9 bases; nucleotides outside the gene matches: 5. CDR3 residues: CASSFRQGSEQFF. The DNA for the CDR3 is TGTGCCAGCAGTTTCCGACAGGGCAGTGAGCAGTTCTTC.

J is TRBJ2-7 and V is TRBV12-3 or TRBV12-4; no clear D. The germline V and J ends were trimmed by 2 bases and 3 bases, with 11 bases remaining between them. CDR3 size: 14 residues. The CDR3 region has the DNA TGTGCCAGCAGTTTATTCCAGTCTTTCTACGAGCAGTACTTC. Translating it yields CASSLFQSFYEQYF.

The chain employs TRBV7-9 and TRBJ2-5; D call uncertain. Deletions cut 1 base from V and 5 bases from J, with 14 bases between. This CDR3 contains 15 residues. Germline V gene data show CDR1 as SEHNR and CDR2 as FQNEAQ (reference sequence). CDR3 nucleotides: TGTGCCAGCAGCTTAGAGCCTGATCCCCGGGAGACCCAGTACTTC. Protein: CASSLEPDPRETQYF.

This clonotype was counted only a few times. CDR3 residues: CATLGTAYGTGELFF. In DNA form, the CDR3 reads TGTGCCACCTTAGGGACAGCCTACGGCACCGGGGAGCTGTTTTTT. The chain recombines TRBV2 with TRBJ2-2; 7 bases agree with TRBD1. The germline CDR1 and CDR2 sequences are SNHLY and FYNNEI. With V trimmed by 10 bases and J by 4 bases, 12 bases remained unmatched. This CDR3 region has 15 residues.

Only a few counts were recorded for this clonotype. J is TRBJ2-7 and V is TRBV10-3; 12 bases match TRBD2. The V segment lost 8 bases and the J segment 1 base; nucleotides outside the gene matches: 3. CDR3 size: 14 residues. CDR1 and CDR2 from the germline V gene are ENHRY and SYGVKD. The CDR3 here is CAIGTSGQSYEQYF. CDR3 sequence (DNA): TGTGCCATCGGGACTAGCGGGCAATCCTACGAGCAGTACTTC.

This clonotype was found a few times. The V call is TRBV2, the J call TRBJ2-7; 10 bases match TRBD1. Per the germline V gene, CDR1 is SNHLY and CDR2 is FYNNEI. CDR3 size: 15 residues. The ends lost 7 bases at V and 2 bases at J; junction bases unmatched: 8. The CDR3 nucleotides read TGTGCCAGCAAAATTGACAGGGGGCCAACCTACGAGCAGTACTTC. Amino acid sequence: CASKIDRGPTYEQYF. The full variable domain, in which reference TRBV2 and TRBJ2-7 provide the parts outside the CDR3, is EPEVTQTPSHQVTQMGQEVILRCVPISNHLYFYWYRQILGQKVEFLVSFYNNEISEKSEIFDDQFSVERPDGSNFTLKIRSTKLEDSAMYFCASKIDRGPTYEQYFGPGTRLTVT.

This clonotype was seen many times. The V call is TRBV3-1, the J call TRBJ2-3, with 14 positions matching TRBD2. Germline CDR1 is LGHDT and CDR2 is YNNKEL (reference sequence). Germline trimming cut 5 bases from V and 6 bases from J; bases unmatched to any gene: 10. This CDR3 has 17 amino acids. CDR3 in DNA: TGTGCCAGCAGCGAGTGGACTAGCGGGGGGCCCGGTGATACGCAGTATTTT. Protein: CASSEWTSGGPGDTQYF.